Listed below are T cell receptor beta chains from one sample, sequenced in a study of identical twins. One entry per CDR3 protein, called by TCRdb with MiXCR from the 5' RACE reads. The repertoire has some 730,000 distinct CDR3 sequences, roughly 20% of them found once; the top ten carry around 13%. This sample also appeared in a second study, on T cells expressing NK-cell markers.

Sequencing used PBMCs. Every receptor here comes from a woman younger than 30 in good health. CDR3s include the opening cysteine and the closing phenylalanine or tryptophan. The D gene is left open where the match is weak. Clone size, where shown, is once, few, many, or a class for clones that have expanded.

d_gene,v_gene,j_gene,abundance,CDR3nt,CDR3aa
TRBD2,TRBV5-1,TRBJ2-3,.,TGCGCCAGCAGCTTCCTAGCGGGAGATTCAGATACGCAGTATTTT,CASSFLAGDSDTQYF
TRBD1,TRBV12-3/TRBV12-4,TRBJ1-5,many,TGTGCCAGCACCCGGGACAGGGGAAATCAGCCCCAGCATTTT,CASTRDRGNQPQHF
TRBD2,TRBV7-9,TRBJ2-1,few,TGTGCCAGCAGCTTCCCCGGACTAGACTTCAATGAGCAGTTCTTC,CASSFPGLDFNEQFF
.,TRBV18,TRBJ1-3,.,TGTGCCAGCTCCCCCGGGGCCACCTACTCTGGAAACACCATATATTTT,CASSPGATYSGNTIYF
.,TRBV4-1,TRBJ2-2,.,TGCGCCAGCAGCCAAGAGGGCAGAGGGGAGCTGTTTTTT,CASSQEGRGELFF
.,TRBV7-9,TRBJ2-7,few,TGTGCCAGCAGCTTACGGGGGGAGGGAGGGGGAGCCTACGAGCAGTACTTC,CASSLRGEGGGAYEQYF
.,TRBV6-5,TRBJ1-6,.,TGTGCCAGCAGTTCAAAAGGGAGGAATTCACCCCTCCACTTT,CASSSKGRNSPLHF
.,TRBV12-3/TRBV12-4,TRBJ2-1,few,TGTGCCAGCAGTTTACTACTTTCCTACAATGAGCAGTTCTTC,CASSLLLSYNEQFF
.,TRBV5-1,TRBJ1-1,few,TGCGCCAGCACCCCATTGGGAAGGGTCGACGCTTTCTTT,CASTPLGRVDAFF
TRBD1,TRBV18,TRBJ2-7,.,TGTGCCAGCTCACTTACATCGACAGGGTCCTACGAGGAGTACTTC,CASSLTSTGSYEEYF
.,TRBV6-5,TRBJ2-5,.,TGTGCCAGCAGTTATACAGGGTGGGAGACCCAGTACTTC,CASSYTGWETQYF
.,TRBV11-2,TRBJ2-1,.,TGTGCCAGCAGCACGCAGGGATTGGGTAGCTCCTACAATGAGCAGTTCTTC,CASSTQGLGSSYNEQFF